The clone carrying this T cell receptor beta chain was picked up one time. The data are from a study of Ad26.COV2.S vaccination and SARS-CoV-2 variants. The CDR3 consists of 17 residues. CDR1 is SGHRS, CDR2 YFSETQ, per germline. Trimming at V came to 4 bases and at J to 0 bases, leaving 9 bases not matched to a gene. Clones were read by immunoSEQ multiplex PCR, and TCRdb kept only the in-frame ones, dropping some. The table lists some 370,000 clones, 80% to 90% of them singletons. Treatment defined: some 20 received Ad26.COV2.S at low or high dose, single or two shots; 5 received placebo; per-sample allocation not given. Sampling took place 63 days after the first vaccine or placebo injection.

The receptor comes from a person aged 18-65 years who received the Ad26.COV2.S COVID-19 vaccine or a placebo. Material: peripheral blood, obtained in a trial of Ad26.COV2.S vaccine versus placebo. This chain uses TRBV5-1 with TRBJ2-1; TRBD2 matches at 8 bases. The CDR3 here is CASSNGRGTSSYNEQFF. CDR3 DNA: TGCGCCAGCAGCAACGGGAGGGGGACTAGCTCCTACAATGAGCAGTTCTTC.